The 20 T cell receptor beta chains given below trace back to one sample, sequenced in a study of OX40 agonist ivuxolimab in advanced cancers. Clones were read by immunoSEQ multiplex PCR, and TCRdb kept only the in-frame ones, dropping some. The data contain around 62,000 clones, around 84% of them singletons. Specimen: CD4+ or CD8+ T cells sorted from blood, collected in a trial of the OX40 agonist ivuxolimab. Receptors were obtained from an adult with an advanced solid tumor such as melanoma, head and neck, liver or kidney cancer.

CDR3 nucleotide sequence: TGTGCCAGCAGCACCCGACAGGGTTGGGGAGCAGATACGCAGTATTTT. Translated: CASSTRQGWGADTQYF. This chain connects TRBV7-2 to TRBJ2-3, with 7 bases matching TRBD1. Germline V gives CDR1 SGHTA, CDR2 FQGNSA. V shed 5 bases and J 4 bases; nucleotides not matched to a gene: 12. CDR3 length equals 16 residues. The complete variable domain, with remaining parts taken from reference TRBV7-2 and TRBJ2-3, reads GAGVSQSPSNKVTEKGKDVELRCDPISGHTALYWYRQSLGQGLEFLIYFQGNSAPDKSGLPSDRFSAERTGGSVSTLTIQRTQQEDSAVYLCASSTRQGWGADTQYFGPGTRLTVL.

The rearrangement links TRBV7-9 to TRBJ1-4; D unresolved. Trimming left V 0 bases short and J 7 bases short, with 6 bases between. There are 13 residues in the CDR3. Germline CDR1 and CDR2: SEHNR and FQNEAQ (reference sequence). Here the CDR3 DNA reads TGTGCCAGCAGCTTAGCGGGTAGTGAAAAACTGTTTTTT. It translates to CASSLAGSEKLFF.

This chain joins TRBV11-2 and TRBJ2-7; 10 bases fit TRBD2. The germline V gene encodes CDR1 SGHAT and CDR2 FQNNGV. V lost 2 bases and J lost 3; bases outside the gene matches: 7. CDR3 length equals 16 residues. The CDR3 spells CASSLLAGGKIYEQYF. The CDR3 coding sequence is TGTGCCAGCAGCTTATTAGCGGGGGGCAAGATCTACGAGCAGTACTTC.

With regard to this clone: At the DNA level, this CDR3 is encoded by other sequences in the same sample as well. The chain has TRBV28 and TRBJ2-5, with D possibly TRBD2 on 7 matching bases. CDR3 length: 14 residues. Germline V gene data show CDR1 as MDHEN and CDR2 as SYDVKM. V was clipped by 5 bases and J by 10 bases, with 20 bases between them. This CDR3 reads CASSPTGGEIVQYF. The CDR3 DNA reads TGTGCCAGCAGTCCGACGGGGGGCGAGATCGTCCAGTACTTC. Full variable domain (remainder filled in from reference TRBV28 and TRBJ2-5): DVKVTQSSRYLVKRTGEKVFLECVQDMDHENMFWYRQDPGLGLRLIYFSYDVKMKEKGDIPEGYSVSREKKERFSLILESASTNQTSMYLCASSPTGGEIVQYFGPGTRLLVL.

This chain uses TRBV28 with TRBJ1-1; perhaps TRBD1 as D (5 bases). CDR3 length: 15 residues. The ends were cut back, 5 bases at V and 3 bases at J, with 16 bases in the middle. The germline CDR1 and CDR2 sequences are MDHEN and SYDVKM. CDR3 sequence (DNA): TGTGCCAGCAGTCCCCACTCACAAGGGGACACTGAAGCTTTCTTT. This translates into CASSPHSQGDTEAFF. The full variable domain, its missing parts supplied by reference TRBV28 and TRBJ1-1, is DVKVTQSSRYLVKRTGEKVFLECVQDMDHENMFWYRQDPGLGLRLIYFSYDVKMKEKGDIPEGYSVSREKKERFSLILESASTNQTSMYLCASSPHSQGDTEAFFGQGTRLTVV.

This clone turned up a few times. The rearrangement links TRBV7-9 to TRBJ1-2; D is ambiguous. The V gene's germline CDR1 is SEHNR and CDR2 FQNEAQ (reference sequence). This CDR3 is built from 17 residues. The V gene lost 4 bases and the J gene lost 0 bases, with 18 bases spanning the gap. In DNA form, the CDR3 reads TGTGCCAGCAGCTCGTCATGGGAGGGCCGAACTAACTATGGCTACACCTTC. Translation gives CASSSSWEGRTNYGYTF. The full variable domain, in which reference TRBV7-9 and TRBJ1-2 provide the parts outside the CDR3, is DTGVSQNPRHKITKRGQNVTFRCDPISEHNRLYWYRQTLGQGPEFLTYFQNEAQLEKSRLLSDRFSAERPKGSFSTLEIQRTEQGDSAMYLCASSSSWEGRTNYGYTFGSGTRLTVV.

V is TRBV28 and J is TRBJ1-2; D is perhaps TRBD1 (5 bases). The length of the CDR3 is 11 residues. From germline, CDR1 is MDHEN and CDR2 SYDVKM. The ends were cut back, 6 bases at V and 5 bases at J, with 7 bases in the middle. Here the CDR3 reads CASSRQYGYTF. CDR3 bases: TGTGCCAGCAGCCGACAGTATGGCTACACCTTC.

The chain joins TRBV7-4 to TRBJ2-3; D unclear. V lost 2 bases, J lost 7 bases, and 7 bases lay in between. The germline V gene has CDR1 SGHVT and CDR2 SQSDAQ. The CDR3 covers 12 residues. The CDR3 nucleotides read TGTGCCAGCAGCTTAATTAGTAATACGCAGTATTTT. Residues: CASSLISNTQYF.

The gene calls are TRBV7-2 and TRBJ2-5; 15 bases are shared with TRBD2. CDR1 SGHTA and CDR2 FQGNSA come from the germline V gene. The length of the CDR3 is 14 residues. The trim removed 3 bases at V and 7 bases at J, leaving 0 bases unmatched. Here the CDR3 reads CASSLGLAGGTQYF. For the CDR3, the DNA is TGTGCCAGCAGCTTGGGACTAGCGGGGGGGACCCAGTACTTC.

The V call is TRBV19, the J call TRBJ2-7; a weak D match, TRBD1 (5 bases). Germline loops: CDR1 LNHDA, CDR2 SQIVND (reference sequence). V was shortened by 3 bases and J by 0 bases, with 12 bases between the two germline ends. The CDR3 length is 15 residues. The CDR3 DNA reads as TGTGCCAGTAGTATGGTGGGGCAGTTCTCCTACGAGCAGTACTTC. Residues: CASSMVGQFSYEQYF.

This chain links TRBV5-1 with TRBJ2-1; weak D call: TRBD1 (5 bases). Germline assignment: CDR1 SGHRS and CDR2 YFSETQ. CDR3 size: 15 residues. The V gene lost 2 bases and the J gene lost 2 bases, with 11 bases spanning the gap. The CDR3 coding sequence is TGCGCCAGCAGCTTAGATAAGGACACCTACAATGAGCAGTTCTTC. It translates to CASSLDKDTYNEQFF.

This sequence joins TRBV7-3 and TRBJ1-6; D is possibly TRBD1 (6 bases). CDR3 length: 13 residues. V gave up 5 bases and J gave up 9 bases, with 11 bases separating them. CDR1 and CDR2 (germline): SGHTA, FQGTGA. CDR3 nucleotide sequence: TGTGCCAGCAGCACCGTAGGGGGTTCACCCCTCCACTTT. As protein: CASSTVGGSPLHF.

The chain uses TRBV20-1 and TRBJ1-1; no clear D. There are 11 residues in the CDR3. V lost 1 base to trimming and J lost 4 bases, with 4 bases between them. The germline CDR1 and CDR2 sequences are DFQATT and SNEGSKA (reference sequence). DNA of the CDR3: TGCAGTGCTAGAGTTAGCACTGAAGCTTTCTTT. This encodes CSARVSTEAFF.

This chain connects TRBV5-1 to TRBJ2-7; D remains unclear. Germline V gives CDR1 SGHRS, CDR2 YFSETQ. V shed 0 bases and J shed 5 bases, with 12 bases lying between them. The CDR3 spans 14 residues. CDR3 sequence reads: CASSLDLDLDEQYF. The DNA for the CDR3 is TGCGCCAGCAGCTTGGACTTGGACCTGGACGAGCAGTACTTC.

The V gene is TRBV27, the J gene TRBJ1-1, with TRBD1 matching over 9 bases. This CDR3 contains 14 residues. Germline V CDR1 and CDR2: MNHEY, SMNVEV (reference sequence). Unmatched junction bases numbered 7, after V lost 8 bases and J lost 3 bases. In nucleotides, the CDR3 is TGTGCCAGCGGCCACAGGGGGCTCGACACTGAAGCTTTCTTT. Translating gives CASGHRGLDTEAFF.

The CDR3 here is CASSSTGRWNTIYF. The CDR3 DNA follows: TGTGCCAGCAGCTCGACAGGGCGGTGGAACACCATATATTTT. The chain uses TRBV6-1 and TRBJ1-3, with 7 bases identical to TRBD1. The CDR3 loop spans 14 amino acids. Trimming cost V 6 bases and J 7 bases; bases outside gene matches: 9. The germline V gene encodes CDR1 MNHNS and CDR2 SASEGT.

The rearrangement joins TRBV7-2 to TRBJ1-3; TRBD1 is a possible D gene (5 bases). Germline values: CDR1 SGHTA, CDR2 FQGNSA. V shed 1 base and J shed 0 bases, with 10 bases lying between them. This CDR3 spans 16 amino acids. This CDR3 is CASSLVTGNSGNTIYF. The CDR3 DNA follows: TGTGCCAGCAGCTTAGTTACAGGAAACTCTGGAAACACCATATATTTT.

The chain couples TRBV9 to TRBJ1-4, with a tentative D call TRBD1 (6 bases). The CDR3 totals 15 residues. Germline V lookup: CDR1 SGDLS, CDR2 YYNGEE. Between the trimmed V and J ends, which lost 0 bases and 4 bases, there was a span of 10 bases. The CDR3 loop is CASSVGGTLNEKLFF. CDR3 DNA: TGTGCCAGCAGCGTAGGAGGGACACTTAATGAAAAACTGTTTTTT.

This chain links TRBV7-9 with TRBJ2-5, with D unclear. Near its end, the DNA agrees better with TRBJ2-7, so the J call may be wrong. Germline CDR1 is SEHNR and CDR2 is FQNEAQ (reference sequence). CDR3 length: 15 amino acids. The CDR3 loop is CASSKDGSASYEQYF. CDR3 nucleotide sequence: TGTGCCAGCAGTAAGGACGGCTCGGCATCTTACGAGCAGTACTTC.

The V gene is TRBV19, the J gene TRBJ1-5; 7 nucleotides match TRBD1. The V segment lost 3 bases and the J segment 8 bases; nucleotides outside the gene matches: 7. Germline assignment: CDR1 LNHDA and CDR2 SQIVND (reference sequence). CDR3 length: 14 amino acids. CDR3 loop: CASSIDRDGKPQHF. The CDR3 DNA reads TGTGCCAGTAGTATTGACAGGGATGGAAAGCCCCAGCATTTT.